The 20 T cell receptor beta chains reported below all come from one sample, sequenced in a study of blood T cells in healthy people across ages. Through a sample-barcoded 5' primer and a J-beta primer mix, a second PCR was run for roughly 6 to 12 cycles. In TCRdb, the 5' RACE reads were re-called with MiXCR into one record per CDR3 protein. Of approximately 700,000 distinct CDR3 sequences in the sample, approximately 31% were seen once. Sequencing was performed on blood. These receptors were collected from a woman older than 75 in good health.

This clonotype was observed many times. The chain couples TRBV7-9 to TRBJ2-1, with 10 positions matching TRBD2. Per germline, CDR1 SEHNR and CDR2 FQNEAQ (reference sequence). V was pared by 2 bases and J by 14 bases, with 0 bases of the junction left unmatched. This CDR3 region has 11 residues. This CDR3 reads CASSLLAGEFF. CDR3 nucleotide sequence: TGTGCCAGCAGCTTACTAGCGGGGGAGTTCTTC.

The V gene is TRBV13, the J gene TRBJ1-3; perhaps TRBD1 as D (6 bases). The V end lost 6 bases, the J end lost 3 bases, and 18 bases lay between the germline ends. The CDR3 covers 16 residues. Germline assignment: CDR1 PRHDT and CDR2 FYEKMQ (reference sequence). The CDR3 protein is CASSIGGPGLGNTIYF. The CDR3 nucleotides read TGTGCCAGCAGTATCGGGGGGCCCGGTCTTGGAAACACCATATATTTT.

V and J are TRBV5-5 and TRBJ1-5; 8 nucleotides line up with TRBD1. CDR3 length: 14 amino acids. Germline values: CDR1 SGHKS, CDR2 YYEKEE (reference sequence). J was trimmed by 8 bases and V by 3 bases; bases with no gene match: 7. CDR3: CASSYEGQGKPQHF. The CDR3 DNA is TGTGCCAGCAGCTATGAAGGACAGGGCAAGCCCCAGCATTTT.

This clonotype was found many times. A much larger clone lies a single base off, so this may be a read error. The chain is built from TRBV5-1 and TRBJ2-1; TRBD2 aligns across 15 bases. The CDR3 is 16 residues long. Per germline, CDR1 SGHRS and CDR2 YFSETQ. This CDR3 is CASSLAGLAGGNKQFF. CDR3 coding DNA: TGCGCCAGCAGCTTGGCGGGACTAGCGGGGGGCAATAAGCAGTTCTTC.

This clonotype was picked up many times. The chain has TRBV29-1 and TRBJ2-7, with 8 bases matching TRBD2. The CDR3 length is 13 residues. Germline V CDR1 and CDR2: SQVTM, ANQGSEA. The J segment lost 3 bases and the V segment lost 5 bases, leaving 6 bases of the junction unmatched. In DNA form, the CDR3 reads TGCAGCGTTTCCCGGGGGGGCGTCTACGAGCAGTACTTC. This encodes CSVSRGGVYEQYF.

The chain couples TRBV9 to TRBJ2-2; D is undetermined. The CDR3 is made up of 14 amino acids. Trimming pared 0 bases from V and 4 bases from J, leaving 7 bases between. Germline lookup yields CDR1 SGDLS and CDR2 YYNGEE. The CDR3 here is CASSVGGLTGELFF. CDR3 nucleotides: TGTGCCAGCAGCGTAGGGGGTCTCACCGGGGAGCTGTTTTTT.

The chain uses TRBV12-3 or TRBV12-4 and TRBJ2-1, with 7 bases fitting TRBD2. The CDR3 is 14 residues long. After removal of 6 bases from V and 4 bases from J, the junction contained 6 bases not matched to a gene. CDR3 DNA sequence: TGTGCCAGCAGCCCCTCGGGACTATACAATGAGCAGTTCTTC. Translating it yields CASSPSGLYNEQFF.

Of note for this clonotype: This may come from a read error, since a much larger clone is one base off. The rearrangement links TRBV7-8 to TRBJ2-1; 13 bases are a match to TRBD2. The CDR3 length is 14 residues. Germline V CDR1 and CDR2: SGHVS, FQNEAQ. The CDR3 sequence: CVSSLLAGGNEQFF. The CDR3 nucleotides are TGTGTCAGCAGCTTACTAGCGGGGGGGAATGAGCAGTTCTTC.

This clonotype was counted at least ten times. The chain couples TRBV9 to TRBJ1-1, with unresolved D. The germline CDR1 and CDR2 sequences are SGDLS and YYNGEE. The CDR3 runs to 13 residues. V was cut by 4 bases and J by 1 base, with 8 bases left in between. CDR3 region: CASSRKENTEAFF. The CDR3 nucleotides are TGTGCCAGCAGCCGGAAGGAGAACACTGAAGCTTTCTTT.

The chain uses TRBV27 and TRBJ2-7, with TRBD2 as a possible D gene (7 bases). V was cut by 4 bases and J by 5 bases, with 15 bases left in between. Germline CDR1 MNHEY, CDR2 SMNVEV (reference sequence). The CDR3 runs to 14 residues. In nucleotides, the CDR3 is TGTGCCAGCAGTTGCGGGGGCGGGTGGGACGAGCAGTACTTC. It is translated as CASSCGGGWDEQYF.

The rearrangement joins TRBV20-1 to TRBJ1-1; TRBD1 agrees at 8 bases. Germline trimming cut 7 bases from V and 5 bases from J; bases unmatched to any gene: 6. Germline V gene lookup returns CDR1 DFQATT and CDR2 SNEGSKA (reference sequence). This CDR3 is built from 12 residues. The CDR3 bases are TGCAGTGTCGCAGGGGGCAAGACTGAAGCTTTCTTT. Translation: CSVAGGKTEAFF.

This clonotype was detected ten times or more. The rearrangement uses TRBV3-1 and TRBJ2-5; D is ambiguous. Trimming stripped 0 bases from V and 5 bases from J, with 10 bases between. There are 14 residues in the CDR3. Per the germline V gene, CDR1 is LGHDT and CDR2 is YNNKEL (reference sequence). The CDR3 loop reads CASSQDGFGETQYF. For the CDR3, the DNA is TGTGCCAGCAGCCAAGACGGGTTTGGGGAGACCCAGTACTTC.

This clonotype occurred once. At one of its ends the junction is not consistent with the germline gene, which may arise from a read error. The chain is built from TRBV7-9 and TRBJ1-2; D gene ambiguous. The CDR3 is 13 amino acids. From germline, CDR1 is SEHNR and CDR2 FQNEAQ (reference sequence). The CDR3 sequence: CVSSLRVNYGYTF. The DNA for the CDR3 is TGTGTCAGCAGCTTAAGGGTGAACTATGGCTACACCTTC. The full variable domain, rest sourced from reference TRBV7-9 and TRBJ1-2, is DTGVSQNPRHKITKRGQNVTFRCDPISEHNRLYWYRQTLGQGPEFLTYFQNEAQLEKSRLLSDRFSAERPKGSFSTLEIQRTEQGDSAMYLCVSSLRVNYGYTFGSGTRLTVV.

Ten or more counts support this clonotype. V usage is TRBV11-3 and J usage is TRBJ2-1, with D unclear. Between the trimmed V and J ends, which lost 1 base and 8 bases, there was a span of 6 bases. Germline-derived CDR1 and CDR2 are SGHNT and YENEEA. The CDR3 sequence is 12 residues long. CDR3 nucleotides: TGTGCCAGCAGCTTAGCACCATATGAGCAGTTCTTC. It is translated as CASSLAPYEQFF.

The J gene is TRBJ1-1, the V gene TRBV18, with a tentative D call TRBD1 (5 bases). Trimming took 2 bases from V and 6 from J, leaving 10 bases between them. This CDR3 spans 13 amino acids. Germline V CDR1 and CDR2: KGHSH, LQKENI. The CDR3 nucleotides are TGTGCCAGCTCACCAGCCAGACAGCCTGAAGCTTTCTTT. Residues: CASSPARQPEAFF.

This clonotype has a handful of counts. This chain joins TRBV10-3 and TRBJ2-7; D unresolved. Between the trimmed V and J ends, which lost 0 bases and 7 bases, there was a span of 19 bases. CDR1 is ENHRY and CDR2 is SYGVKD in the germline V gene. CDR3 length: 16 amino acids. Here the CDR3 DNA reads TGTGCCATCAGTGAGTCGAAGGGTAGGCCAGGTGATGAGCAGTACTTC. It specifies CAISESKGRPGDEQYF.

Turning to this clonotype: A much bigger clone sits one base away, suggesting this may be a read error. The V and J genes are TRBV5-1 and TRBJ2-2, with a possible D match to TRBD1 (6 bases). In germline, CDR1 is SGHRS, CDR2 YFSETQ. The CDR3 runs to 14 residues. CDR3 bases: TGCGCCAGCAGCACACAGGGAGCGGCCGGGGAGCGGTTTTTT. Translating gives CASSTQGAAGERFF.

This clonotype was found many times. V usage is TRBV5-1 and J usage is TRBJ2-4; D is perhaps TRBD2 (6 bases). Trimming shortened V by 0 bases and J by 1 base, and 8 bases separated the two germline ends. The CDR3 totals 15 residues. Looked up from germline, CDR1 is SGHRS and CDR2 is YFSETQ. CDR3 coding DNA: TGCGCCAGCAGCTTGGGCGGGGCCGCCAAAAACATTCAGTACTTC. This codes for CASSLGGAAKNIQYF.

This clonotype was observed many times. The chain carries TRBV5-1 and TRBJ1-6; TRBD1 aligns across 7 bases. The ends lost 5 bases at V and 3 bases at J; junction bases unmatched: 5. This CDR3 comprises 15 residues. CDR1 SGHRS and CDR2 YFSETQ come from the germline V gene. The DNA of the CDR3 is TGCGCCAGCAGGTTCGGGACAGACTATAATTCACCCCTCCACTTT. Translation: CASRFGTDYNSPLHF.

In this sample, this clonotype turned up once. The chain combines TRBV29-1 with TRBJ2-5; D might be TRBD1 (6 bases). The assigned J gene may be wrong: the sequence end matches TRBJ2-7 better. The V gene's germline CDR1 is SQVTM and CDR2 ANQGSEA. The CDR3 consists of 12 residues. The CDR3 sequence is CSVETGPVEQYF. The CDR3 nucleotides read TGCAGCGTTGAGACAGGACCAGTCGAGCAGTACTTC.